This entry describes one T cell receptor beta chain. These data originate in a study of blood T cell repertoires in COVID-19. In the study overall: The analysed material was cDNA or gDNA that came from T cells, B-cell-depleted T cells, or PBMCs.

Produced via immunoSEQ multiplex PCR; TCRdb's table is partial and in-frame only. Of around 270,000 clones in the sample, 80% to 90% were seen once. This CDR3 is built from 16 residues. Per germline, CDR1 SGHAT and CDR2 FQDESV (reference sequence). The V and J ends lost 3 bases and 1 base respectively, with 13 bases between them. Participants' reported clinical history set cohort assignment. Exposed enrollees encountered a COVID-19 case at some point within 2 weeks before study entry. The sequenced sample was PBMCs or T cells enriched from blood (not recorded which). The V and J genes are TRBV11-1 and TRBJ2-1; weak D call: TRBD1 (6 bases). This receptor was identified in a woman aged 40 to 50 who had been exposed to COVID-19. In DNA form, the CDR3 reads TGTGCCAGCAGCTTTCTGGGCAGGGGATCCTACAATGAGCAGTTCTTC. It translates to CASSFLGRGSYNEQFF.